The clone carrying this TCR beta chain was recorded many times. No antigen is known for it. These data are taken from a study of human T cells and chemical hapten exposure. Trimming removed 7 bases from V and 4 bases from J, with 8 bases in between. The CDR3 has 12 amino acids. Time point specified: patch test 3, about 24 weeks after DPC sensitization. Noted treatment: therapeutic diphenylcyclopropenone sensitization with weekly scalp DPC. Per the original data handling: TCRs per sample had a median of approximately 98,000 and ranged from about 20,000 to 700,000. TCRdb re-analysed the RACE reads in MiXCR, keeping a single row per CDR3 protein. The V and J calls shown here were made by TCRdb, not taken from the authors' results. The data contain under 75,000 distinct CDR3 sequences, 8.5% to 14% of them singletons. Whole-study findings and limits: TCRs above 1 in 1000 frequency stayed constant with DPC sensitization.

The chain carries TRBV12-3 or TRBV12-4 and TRBJ1-5; D is unclear. The sequencing used whole blood, collected in connection with sensitization to the hapten diphenylcyclopropenone (DPC). The TCR originated in a woman aged 45-65 years with alopecia areata. Some clones in this sample may be carry-over from other donors' samples. The CDR3 reads CASKRGNQPQHF. The CDR3 nucleotides read TGTGCCAGCAAACGAGGGAATCAGCCCCAGCATTTT.